Listed below are T cell receptor beta chains from one sample, sequenced in a study of blood T cells in healthy people across ages. TCRdb reprocessed the 5' RACE reads via MiXCR and lists one record per CDR3 protein. The sample contains around 800,000 distinct CDR3 sequences, about a quarter of which appear only once. These sequences were also reported in another study, on T cells of mothers and their children.

The specimen sequenced was blood. Source of these receptors: a boy aged 5-17 years in good health. Both conserved end residues are part of each CDR3. Fields, in order: V gene, clone size, J gene, D gene, CDR3 protein, CDR3 DNA. D genes are given only for firm matches. Some rows have no size entry. The others give once, few or many, or a class for an expanded clone.

>TRBV7-9|few|TRBJ1-2|TRBD1
CASSSPLGQNPNYGYTF
TGTGCCAGCAGCTCACCTTTGGGACAGAACCCTAACTATGGCTACACCTTC
>TRBV14|few|TRBJ2-1|-
CASSETSVSGVNEQFF
TGTGCCAGCAGCGAGACCTCCGTTTCAGGGGTCAATGAGCAGTTCTTC
>TRBV7-9|few|TRBJ1-4|-
CASSKSRNRAEKLFF
TGTGCCAGTTCTAAATCCCGGAACCGGGCTGAAAAACTGTTTTTT
>TRBV12-3/TRBV12-4|-|TRBJ1-5|-
CASSQTPVGSQPQHF
TGTGCCAGCAGCCAGACACCGGTCGGCAGTCAGCCCCAGCATTTT
>TRBV6-1|-|TRBJ2-1|-
CASGLANEQFF
TGTGCCAGCGGCCTAGCGAATGAGCAGTTCTTC
>TRBV14|many|TRBJ2-7|-
CASSPRLTYEQYF
TGTGCCAGCAGCCCTCGCCTTACCTACGAGCAGTACTTC
>TRBV10-3|-|TRBJ2-7|-
CAISASGADEQYF
TGTGCCATCAGTGCCTCAGGCGCGGACGAGCAGTACTTC
>TRBV21-1|few|TRBJ2-1|-
CASSPPGGYEQFF
TGTGCCAGCAGCCCCCCGGGAGGGTATGAGCAGTTCTTC
>TRBV6-6|-|TRBJ2-6|-
CASSYSPGAGANVLTF
TGTGCCAGCAGTTACTCCCCAGGCGCTGGGGCCAACGTCCTGACTTTC
>TRBV20-1|few|TRBJ2-3|-
CSARLSSTDTQYF
TGCAGTGCTAGACTAAGCAGCACAGATACGCAGTATTTT
>TRBV7-3|few|TRBJ2-2|-
CASSLIVQGAGELFF
TGTGCCAGCAGCTTAATAGTACAAGGAGCCGGGGAGCTGTTTTTT
>TRBV29-1|-|TRBJ2-7|-
CSVVSEETYEQYF
TGCAGCGTTGTATCAGAAGAGACCTACGAGCAGTACTTC
>TRBV12-5|few|TRBJ2-1|TRBD2
CASGLVGGRFSSYNEQFF
TGTGCTAGTGGTTTGGTCGGGGGGAGATTTAGCTCCTACAATGAGCAGTTCTTC
>TRBV10-1|many|TRBJ1-2|-
CASSEADNYGYTF
TGCGCCAGCAGTGAGGCAGACAACTATGGCTACACCTTC
>TRBV12-3/TRBV12-4|-|TRBJ2-3|TRBD2
CASSLNSGGFTDTQYF
TGTGCCAGCAGTCTAAATAGCGGGGGATTCACAGATACACAGTATTTT
>TRBV3-1|-|TRBJ2-5|-
CASSQVRGGAETQYF
TGTGCCAGCAGCCAAGTAAGGGGGGGCGCGGAGACCCAGTACTTC
>TRBV15|-|TRBJ2-6|TRBD1
CATSRERGTGDLSGANVLTF
TGTGCCACCAGCAGAGAACGTGGGACAGGAGACCTCTCTGGGGCCAACGTCCTGACTTTC
>TRBV6-1|-|TRBJ2-3|TRBD2
CASRDSGSMADTQYF
TGTGCCAGCAGAGATAGCGGGAGTATGGCAGATACGCAGTATTTT
>TRBV4-2|-|TRBJ2-4|-
CASSQAIGAGAQNIQYF
TGTGCCAGCAGCCAAGCGATCGGGGCCGGGGCACAAAACATTCAGTACTTC
>TRBV5-5|-|TRBJ2-7|TRBD1
CASSLAGQGFYEQYF
TGTGCCAGCAGCTTGGCGGGACAGGGGTTCTACGAGCAGTACTTC
>TRBV7-3|-|TRBJ2-1|-
CASSLTAGYSYNEQFF
TGTGCCAGCAGCTTAACTGCGGGATACTCCTACAATGAGCAGTTCTTC
>TRBV20-1|few|TRBJ1-4|-
CSARVEGLNEKLFF
TGCAGTGCTAGAGTAGAGGGACTTAATGAAAAACTGTTTTTT
>TRBV6-5|few|TRBJ2-2|TRBD1
CASSRQGETGELFF
TGTGCCAGCAGTCGACAGGGTGAAACCGGGGAGCTGTTTTTT
>TRBV4-2|-|TRBJ1-5|-
CASSLEQGVNQPQHF
TGTGCCAGCAGCCTAGAACAGGGAGTGAATCAGCCCCAGCATTTT
>TRBV5-1|-|TRBJ2-1|TRBD2
CASSSQAGGQNEQFF
TGCGCCAGCAGCTCCCAAGCGGGGGGCCAAAATGAGCAGTTCTTC
>TRBV28|-|TRBJ2-6|-
CASSSLLGRDLGANVLTF
TGTGCCAGCAGTTCACTCTTGGGCAGGGACTTGGGGGCCAACGTCCTGACTTTC
>TRBV20-1|-|TRBJ1-1|-
CSASDRVGTEAFF
TGCAGTGCCAGCGACCGTGTGGGCACTGAAGCTTTCTTT
>TRBV6-5|few|TRBJ2-3|-
CASRNLNTQYF
TGTGCCAGCAGGAACCTAAATACGCAGTACTTT
>TRBV6-5|few|TRBJ1-1|-
CASTRLGTEAFF
TGTGCCAGCACACGGTTGGGCACTGAAGCTTTCTTT
>TRBV6-5|-|TRBJ2-5|-
CASSYSMGEQYF
TGTGCCAGCAGTTACTCGATGGGTGAGCAGTACTTC
>TRBV20-1|many|TRBJ2-5|TRBD1
CSARGQETQYF
TGCAGTGCCAGGGGGCAAGAGACCCAGTACTTC
>TRBV3-1|many|TRBJ2-1|-
CASSQESITYNEQFF
TGTGCCAGCAGCCAAGAGTCCATTACCTACAATGAGCAGTTCTTC
>TRBV20-1|-|TRBJ2-2|-
CSARQSLGELFF
TGCAGTGCTAGACAGAGCCTCGGGGAGCTGTTTTTT
>TRBV12-3/TRBV12-4|-|TRBJ1-1|TRBD1
CASSLVTGEGMNTEAFF
TGTGCCAGCAGTTTAGTAACAGGGGAAGGCATGAACACTGAAGCTTTCTTT
>TRBV10-3|-|TRBJ2-7|-
CAIRAMGETDEQYF
TGTGCCATCAGGGCCATGGGGGAGACGGACGAGCAGTACTTC
>TRBV10-3|-|TRBJ2-7|-
CAISASYDYEQYF
TGTGCCATCAGTGCCTCCTACGACTACGAGCAGTACTTC
>TRBV25-1|-|TRBJ1-2|TRBD1
CASRPDGQGGYGYTF
TGTGCCAGCAGACCCGACGGACAGGGGGGCTATGGCTACACCTTC
>TRBV18|few|TRBJ2-6|-
CASSPSAISGANVLTF
TGTGCCAGCTCGCCCTCAGCGATCTCTGGGGCCAACGTCCTGACTTTC
>TRBV6-6|few|TRBJ1-2|-
CASTDGARYGYTF
TGTGCCAGCACTGACGGCGCCCGGTATGGCTACACCTTC
>TRBV6-1|-|TRBJ1-4|-
CASKSGTTNEKLFF
TGTGCCAGCAAATCGGGTACAACTAATGAAAAACTGTTTTTT
>TRBV5-5|once|TRBJ1-5|TRBD1
CASSTGTGSQPQHF
TGTGCCAGCAGCACTGGGACAGGGAGTCAGCCCCAGCATTTT
>TRBV10-3|-|TRBJ2-7|-
CAISESGQGGEQYF
TGTGCCATCAGTGAGTCGGGTCAGGGGGGCGAGCAGTACTTC
>TRBV30|few|TRBJ2-3|-
CAWSLNSRSTDTQYF
TGTGCCTGGAGTCTGAACTCCCGTAGCACAGATACGCAGTATTTT
>TRBV27|few|TRBJ2-7|-
CASSPGVHYEQYF
TGTGCCAGCAGTCCCGGAGTACACTACGAGCAGTACTTC
>TRBV14|few|TRBJ2-3|-
CASSSVGGLLTDTQYF
TGTGCCAGCAGCTCGGTCGGGGGGCTTCTCACAGATACGCAGTATTTT
>TRBV6-1|-|TRBJ1-1|-
CASQGNNEAFF
TGTGCCAGTCAGGGCAATAATGAAGCTTTCTTT
>TRBV18|few|TRBJ1-1|-
CASSPQRGPRTEAFF
TGTGCCAGCTCACCACAAAGGGGCCCCAGGACTGAAGCTTTCTTT
>TRBV10-3|-|TRBJ2-5|-
CAISDQTGSQETQYF
TGTGCCATCAGTGACCAAACAGGGAGCCAAGAGACCCAGTACTTC